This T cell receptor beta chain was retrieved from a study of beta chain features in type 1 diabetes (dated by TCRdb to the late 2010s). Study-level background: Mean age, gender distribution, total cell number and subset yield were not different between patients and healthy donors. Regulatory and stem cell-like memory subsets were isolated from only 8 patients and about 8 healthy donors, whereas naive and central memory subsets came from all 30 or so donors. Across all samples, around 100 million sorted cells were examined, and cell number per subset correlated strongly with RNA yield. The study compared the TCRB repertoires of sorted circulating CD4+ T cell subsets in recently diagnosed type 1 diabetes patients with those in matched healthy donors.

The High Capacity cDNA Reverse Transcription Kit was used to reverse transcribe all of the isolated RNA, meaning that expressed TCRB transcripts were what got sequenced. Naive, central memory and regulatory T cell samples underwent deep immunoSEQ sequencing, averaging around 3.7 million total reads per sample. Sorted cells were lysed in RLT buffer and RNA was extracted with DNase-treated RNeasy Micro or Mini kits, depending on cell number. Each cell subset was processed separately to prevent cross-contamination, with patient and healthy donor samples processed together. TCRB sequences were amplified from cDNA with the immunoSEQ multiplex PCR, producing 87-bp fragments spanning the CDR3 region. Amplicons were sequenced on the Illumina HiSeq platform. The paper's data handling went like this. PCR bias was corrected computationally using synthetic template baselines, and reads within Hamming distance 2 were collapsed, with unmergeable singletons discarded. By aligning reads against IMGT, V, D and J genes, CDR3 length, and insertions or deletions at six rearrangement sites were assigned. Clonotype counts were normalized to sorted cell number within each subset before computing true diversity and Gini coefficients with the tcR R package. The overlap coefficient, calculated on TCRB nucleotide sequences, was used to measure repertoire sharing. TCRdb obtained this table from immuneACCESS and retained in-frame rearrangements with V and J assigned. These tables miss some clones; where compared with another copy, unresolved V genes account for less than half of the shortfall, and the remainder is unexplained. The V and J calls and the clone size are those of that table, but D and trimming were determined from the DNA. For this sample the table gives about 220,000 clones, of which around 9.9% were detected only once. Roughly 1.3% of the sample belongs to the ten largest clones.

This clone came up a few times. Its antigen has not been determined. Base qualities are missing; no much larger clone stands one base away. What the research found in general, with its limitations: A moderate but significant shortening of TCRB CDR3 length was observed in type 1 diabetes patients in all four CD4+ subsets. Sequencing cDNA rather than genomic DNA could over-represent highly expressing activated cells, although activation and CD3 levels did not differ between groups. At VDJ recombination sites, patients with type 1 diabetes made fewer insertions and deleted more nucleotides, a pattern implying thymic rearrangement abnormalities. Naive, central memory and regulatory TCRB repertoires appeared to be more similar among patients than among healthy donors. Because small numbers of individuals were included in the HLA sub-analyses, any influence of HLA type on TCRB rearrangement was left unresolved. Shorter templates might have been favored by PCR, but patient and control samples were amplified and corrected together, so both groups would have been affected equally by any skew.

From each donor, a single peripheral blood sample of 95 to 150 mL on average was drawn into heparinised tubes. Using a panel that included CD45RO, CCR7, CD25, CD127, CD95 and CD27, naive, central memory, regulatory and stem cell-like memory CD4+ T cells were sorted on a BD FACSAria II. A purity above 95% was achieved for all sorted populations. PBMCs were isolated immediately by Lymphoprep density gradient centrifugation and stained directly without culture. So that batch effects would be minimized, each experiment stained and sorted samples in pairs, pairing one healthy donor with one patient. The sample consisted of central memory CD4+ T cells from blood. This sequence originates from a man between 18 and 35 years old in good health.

Read as DNA, the sequence is TGCAGCGTTGATCAGGGGGCGGAAGAGACCCAGTACTTC. The encoded protein is CSVDQGAEETQYF. The chain uses TRBV29-1 and TRBJ2-5, and TRBD1 aligns with 8 junction nucleotides. CDR1 SQVTM and CDR2 ANQGSEA are derived from the germline V gene. Compared with germline, V lacks 3 bases and J lacks 3 bases; bases without a gene match: 3. The CDR3 numbers 13 residues from cysteine through phenylalanine. Of the read, only the CDR3 DNA is kept; its 39 bases are in frame from base 1.